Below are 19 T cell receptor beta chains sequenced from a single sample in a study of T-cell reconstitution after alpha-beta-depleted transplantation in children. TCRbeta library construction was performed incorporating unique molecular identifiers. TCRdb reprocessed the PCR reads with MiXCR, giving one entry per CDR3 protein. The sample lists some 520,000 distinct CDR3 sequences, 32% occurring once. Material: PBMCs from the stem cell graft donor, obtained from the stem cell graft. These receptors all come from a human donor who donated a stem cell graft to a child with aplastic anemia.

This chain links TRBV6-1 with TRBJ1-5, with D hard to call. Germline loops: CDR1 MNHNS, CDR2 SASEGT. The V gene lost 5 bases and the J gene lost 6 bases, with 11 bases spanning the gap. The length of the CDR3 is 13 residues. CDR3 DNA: TGTGCCAGCAGTCTCCAGAGGAGTCAGCCCCAGCATTTT. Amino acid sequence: CASSLQRSQPQHF.

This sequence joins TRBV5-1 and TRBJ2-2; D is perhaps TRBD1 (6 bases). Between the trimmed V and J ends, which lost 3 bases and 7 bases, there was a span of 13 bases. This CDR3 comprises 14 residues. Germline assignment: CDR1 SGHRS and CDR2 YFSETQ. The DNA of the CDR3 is TGCGCCAGCAGCTCAGGGGTGGCTGACGGGGAGCTGTTTTTT. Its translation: CASSSGVADGELFF.

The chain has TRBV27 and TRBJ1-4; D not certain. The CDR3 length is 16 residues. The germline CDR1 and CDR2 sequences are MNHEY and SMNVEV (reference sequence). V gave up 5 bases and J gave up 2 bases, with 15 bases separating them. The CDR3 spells CASSVGMGSTNEKLFF. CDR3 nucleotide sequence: TGTGCCAGCAGTGTTGGAATGGGATCCACTAATGAAAAACTGTTTTTT. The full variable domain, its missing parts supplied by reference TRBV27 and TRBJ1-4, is EAQVTQNPRYLITVTGKKLTVTCSQNMNHEYMSWYRQDPGLGLRQIYYSMNVEVTDKGDVPEGYKVSRKEKRNFPLILESPSPNQTSLYFCASSVGMGSTNEKLFFGSGTQLSVL.

The CDR3 loop is CASSTGTGVYNEQFF. CDR3 nucleotides: TGTGCCAGCAGTACCGGGACAGGGGTCTACAATGAGCAGTTCTTC. The rearrangement joins TRBV12-3 or TRBV12-4 to TRBJ2-1, with 10 bases aligning to TRBD1. Trimming at V came to 5 bases and at J to 3 bases, leaving 4 bases not matched to a gene. CDR3 length: 15 residues.

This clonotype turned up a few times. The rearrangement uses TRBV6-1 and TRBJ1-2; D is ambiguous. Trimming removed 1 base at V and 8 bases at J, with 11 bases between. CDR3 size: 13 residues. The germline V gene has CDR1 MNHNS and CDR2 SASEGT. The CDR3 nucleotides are TGTGCCAGCAGTGAAGATAGGGAGGAAGGCTACACCTTC. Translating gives CASSEDREEGYTF.

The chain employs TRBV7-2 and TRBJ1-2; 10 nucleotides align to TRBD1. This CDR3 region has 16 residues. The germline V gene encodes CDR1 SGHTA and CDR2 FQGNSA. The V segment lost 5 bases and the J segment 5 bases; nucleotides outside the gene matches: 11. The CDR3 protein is CASSARGQGGSYGYTF. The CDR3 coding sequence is TGTGCCAGCAGCGCCAGAGGACAGGGGGGAAGTTATGGCTACACCTTC.

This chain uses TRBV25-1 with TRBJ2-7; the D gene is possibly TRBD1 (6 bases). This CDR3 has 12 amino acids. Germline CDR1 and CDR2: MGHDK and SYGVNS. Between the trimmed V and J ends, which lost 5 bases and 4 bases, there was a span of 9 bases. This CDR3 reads CASSPGDYEQYF. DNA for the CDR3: TGTGCCAGCAGTCCAGGGGATTACGAGCAGTACTTC.

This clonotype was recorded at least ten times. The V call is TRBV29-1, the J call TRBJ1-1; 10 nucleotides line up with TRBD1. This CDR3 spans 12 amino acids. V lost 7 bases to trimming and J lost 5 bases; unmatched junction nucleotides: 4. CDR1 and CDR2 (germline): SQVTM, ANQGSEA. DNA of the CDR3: TGCAGCGGACAGGGGGCTGGTACTGAAGCTTTCTTT. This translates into CSGQGAGTEAFF.

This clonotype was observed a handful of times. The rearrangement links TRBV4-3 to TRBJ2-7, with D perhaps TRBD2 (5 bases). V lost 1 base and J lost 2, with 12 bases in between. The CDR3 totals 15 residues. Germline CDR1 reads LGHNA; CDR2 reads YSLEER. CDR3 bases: TGCGCCAGCAGCCAAGGGCTAGCAGCCCCCTACGAGCAGTACTTC. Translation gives CASSQGLAAPYEQYF.

For the CDR3, the DNA is TGTGCCAGCAGCTTAGATTTGACAGGGGCGTCTGAAGCTTTCTTT. This codes for CASSLDLTGASEAFF. V usage is TRBV11-3 and J usage is TRBJ1-1; the match to TRBD1 covers 8 bases. Trimming took 0 bases from V and 6 from J; bases not matched to a gene: 6. This CDR3 comprises 15 residues. The germline V gene encodes CDR1 SGHNT and CDR2 YENEEA.

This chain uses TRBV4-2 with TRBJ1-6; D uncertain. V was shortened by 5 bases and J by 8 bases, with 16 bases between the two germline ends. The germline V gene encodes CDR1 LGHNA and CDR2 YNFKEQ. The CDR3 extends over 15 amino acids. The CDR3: CASSSNHRRDSPLHF. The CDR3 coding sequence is TGTGCCAGCAGCTCTAACCACCGGAGGGATTCACCCCTCCACTTT.

The CDR3 loop is CASRWTSGINEQFF. The CDR3 DNA follows: TGTGCCAGCAGATGGACTAGCGGAATTAATGAGCAGTTCTTC. The chain couples TRBV5-6 to TRBJ2-1, with TRBD2 matching 10 bases. V shed 5 bases and J 7 bases; nucleotides not matched to a gene: 6. CDR1 is SGHDT and CDR2 is YYEEEE in the germline V gene. The CDR3 runs to 14 residues.

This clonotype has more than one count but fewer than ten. The CDR3 DNA sequence: TGCGCCAGCAGCCTCTTTAGCGGGAGGTCTTACAATGAGCAGTTCTTC. Translating it yields CASSLFSGRSYNEQFF. J is TRBJ2-1 and V is TRBV4-3; 10 bases line up with TRBD2. The CDR3 spans 16 residues. V shed 4 bases, J shed 4 bases, and the junction held 7 bases outside the gene matches. Germline lookup yields CDR1 LGHNA and CDR2 YSLEER.

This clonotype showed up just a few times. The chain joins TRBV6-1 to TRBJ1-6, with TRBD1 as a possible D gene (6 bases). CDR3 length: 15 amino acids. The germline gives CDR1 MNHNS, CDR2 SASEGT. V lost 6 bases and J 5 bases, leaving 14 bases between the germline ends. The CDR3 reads CASRPDRRDNSPLHF. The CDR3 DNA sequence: TGTGCCAGCAGGCCCGACAGGAGAGATAATTCACCCCTCCACTTT.

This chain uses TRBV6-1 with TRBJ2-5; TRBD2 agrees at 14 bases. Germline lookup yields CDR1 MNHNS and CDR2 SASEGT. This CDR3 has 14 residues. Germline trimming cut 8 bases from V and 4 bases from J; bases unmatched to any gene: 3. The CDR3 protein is CASWGLAGAETQYF. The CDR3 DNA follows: TGTGCCAGCTGGGGACTAGCGGGAGCAGAGACCCAGTACTTC.

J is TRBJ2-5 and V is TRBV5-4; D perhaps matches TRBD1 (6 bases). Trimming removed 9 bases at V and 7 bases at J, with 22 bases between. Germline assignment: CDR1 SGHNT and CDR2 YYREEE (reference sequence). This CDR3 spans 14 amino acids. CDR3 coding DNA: TGTGCCACCGGACTCGGACAGAGTATTGGGACCCAGTACTTC. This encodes CATGLGQSIGTQYF.

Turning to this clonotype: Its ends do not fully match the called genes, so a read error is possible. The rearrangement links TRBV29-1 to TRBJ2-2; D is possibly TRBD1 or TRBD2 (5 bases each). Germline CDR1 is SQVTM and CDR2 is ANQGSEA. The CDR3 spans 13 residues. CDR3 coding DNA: TGCAGCGTTGATAAGGGGAACACCGGGGAGCCGTTTTTT. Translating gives CSVDKGNTGEPFF.

The CDR3, as DNA: TGTGCCAGCAGTTTAAGACTAGCGGGAGGGCCAGGTGAGCAGTTCTTC. Its protein is CASSLRLAGGPGEQFF. V is TRBV12-3 or TRBV12-4 and J is TRBJ2-1; 14 bases line up with TRBD2. There are 16 residues in the CDR3. V trimming: 2 bases; J trimming: 9 bases; junction bases outside the gene matches: 6.

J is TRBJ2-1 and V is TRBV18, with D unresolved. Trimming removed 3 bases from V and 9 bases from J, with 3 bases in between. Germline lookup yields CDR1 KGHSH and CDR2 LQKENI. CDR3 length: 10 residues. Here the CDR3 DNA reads TGTGCCAGCTCACCTGCTGAGCAGTTCTTC. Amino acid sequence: CASSPAEQFF.